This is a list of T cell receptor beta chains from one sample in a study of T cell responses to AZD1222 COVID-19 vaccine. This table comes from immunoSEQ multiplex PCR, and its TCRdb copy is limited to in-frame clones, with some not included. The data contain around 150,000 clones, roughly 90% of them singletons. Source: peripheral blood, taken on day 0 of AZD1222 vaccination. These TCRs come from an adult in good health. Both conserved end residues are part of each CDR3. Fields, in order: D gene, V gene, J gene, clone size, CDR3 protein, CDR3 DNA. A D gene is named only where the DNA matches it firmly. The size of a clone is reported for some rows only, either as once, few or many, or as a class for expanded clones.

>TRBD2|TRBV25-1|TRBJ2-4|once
CASIEGGGGNIQYF
TGTGCCAGCATCGAAGGTGGGGGAGGGAACATTCAGTACTTC
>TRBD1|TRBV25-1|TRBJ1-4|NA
CASSRNRQGSNEKLFF
TGTGCCAGCAGCCGGAATAGACAGGGCTCTAATGAAAAACTGTTTTTT
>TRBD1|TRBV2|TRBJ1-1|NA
CASGGQGNTEAFF
TGTGCCAGCGGCGGACAGGGGAACACTGAAGCTTTCTTT
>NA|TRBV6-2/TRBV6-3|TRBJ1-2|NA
CASSYGRPTNYGYTF
TGTGCCAGCAGTTATGGCAGGCCCACTAACTATGGCTACACCTTC
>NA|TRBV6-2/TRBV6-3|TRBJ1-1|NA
CASSYGKGSTNTEAFF
TGTGCCAGCAGTTACGGGAAGGGGTCAACGAACACTGAAGCTTTCTTT
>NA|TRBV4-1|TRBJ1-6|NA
CASSQDRDPNSPLHF
TGCGCCAGCAGCCAAGACCGGGATCCTAATTCACCCCTCCACTTT
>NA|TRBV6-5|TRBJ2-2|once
CASQNSGVTGELFF
TGTGCCAGCCAGAATTCAGGGGTCACCGGGGAGCTGTTTTTT
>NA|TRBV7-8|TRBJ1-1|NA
CASRPDSSTEAFF
TGTGCCAGCAGACCGGACAGCAGCACTGAAGCTTTCTTT
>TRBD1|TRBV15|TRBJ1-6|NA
CATSPTGEFISPLHF
TGTGCCACCAGCCCGACAGGGGAGTTTATTTCACCCCTCCACTTT
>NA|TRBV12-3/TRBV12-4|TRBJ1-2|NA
CASSFRGHYGYTF
TGTGCCAGCAGTTTTCGGGGGCACTATGGCTACACCTTC
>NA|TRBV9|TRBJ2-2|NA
CASSGLGPANTGELFF
TGTGCCAGCAGCGGGCTGGGACCGGCGAACACCGGGGAGCTGTTTTTT
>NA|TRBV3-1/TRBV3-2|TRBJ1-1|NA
CASSPNSMKAFF
TGTGCCAGCAGCCCCAATTCCATGAAAGCTTTCTTT
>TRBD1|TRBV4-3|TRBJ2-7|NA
CASSQATGGSYEQYF
TGCGCCAGCAGCCAAGCAACAGGGGGCTCCTACGAGCAGTACTTC
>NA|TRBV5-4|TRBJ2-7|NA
CASSLTAYEQYF
TGTGCCAGCAGCCTGACAGCTTACGAGCAGTACTTC
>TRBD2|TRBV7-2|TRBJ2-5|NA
CASSPLAEGETQYF
TGTGCCAGCAGCCCCCTAGCGGAGGGGGAGACCCAGTACTTC
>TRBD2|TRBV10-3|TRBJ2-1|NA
CAITQWTSGSNEQFF
TGTGCCATCACCCAATGGACTAGCGGGAGTAATGAGCAGTTCTTC
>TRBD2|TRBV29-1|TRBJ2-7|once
CSAGLAGGKEQYF
TGCAGCGCTGGACTAGCGGGGGGTAAGGAGCAGTACTTC
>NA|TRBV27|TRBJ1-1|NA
CASSLSWRHTEAFF
TGTGCCAGCAGTTTATCGTGGCGGCATACTGAAGCTTTCTTT
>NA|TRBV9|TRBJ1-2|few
CASSRGPEGDGYTF
TGTGCCAGCAGTCGGGGGCCCGAGGGCGATGGCTACACCTTC
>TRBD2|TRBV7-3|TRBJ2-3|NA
CASSSTAGANTQYF
TGTGCCAGCAGTTCAACAGCGGGAGCTAATACGCAGTATTTT
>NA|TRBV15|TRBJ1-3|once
CATSRDRSMSGNTIYF
TGTGCCACCAGCAGAGATCGATCCATGTCTGGAAACACCATATATTTT
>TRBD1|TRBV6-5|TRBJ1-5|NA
CASSQGGWGNQPQHF
TGTGCCAGCAGTCAGGGGGGCTGGGGCAATCAGCCCCAGCATTTT
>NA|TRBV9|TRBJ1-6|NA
CASSAGGREAYNSPLHF
TGTGCCAGCAGCGCGGGAGGCAGGGAGGCCTATAATTCACCCCTCCACTTT
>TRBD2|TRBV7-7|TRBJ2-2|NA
CASSSLAGANTGELFF
TGTGCCAGCAGCTCCCTAGCGGGGGCGAACACCGGGGAGCTGTTTTTT
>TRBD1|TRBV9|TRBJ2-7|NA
CASSATGRSYEQYF
TGTGCCAGCAGCGCGACAGGGCGCTCCTACGAGCAGTACTTC
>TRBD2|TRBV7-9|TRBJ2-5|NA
CASSPITSTSGGQETQYF
TGTGCCAGCAGCCCGATTACATCGACTAGCGGGGGCCAAGAGACCCAGTACTTC